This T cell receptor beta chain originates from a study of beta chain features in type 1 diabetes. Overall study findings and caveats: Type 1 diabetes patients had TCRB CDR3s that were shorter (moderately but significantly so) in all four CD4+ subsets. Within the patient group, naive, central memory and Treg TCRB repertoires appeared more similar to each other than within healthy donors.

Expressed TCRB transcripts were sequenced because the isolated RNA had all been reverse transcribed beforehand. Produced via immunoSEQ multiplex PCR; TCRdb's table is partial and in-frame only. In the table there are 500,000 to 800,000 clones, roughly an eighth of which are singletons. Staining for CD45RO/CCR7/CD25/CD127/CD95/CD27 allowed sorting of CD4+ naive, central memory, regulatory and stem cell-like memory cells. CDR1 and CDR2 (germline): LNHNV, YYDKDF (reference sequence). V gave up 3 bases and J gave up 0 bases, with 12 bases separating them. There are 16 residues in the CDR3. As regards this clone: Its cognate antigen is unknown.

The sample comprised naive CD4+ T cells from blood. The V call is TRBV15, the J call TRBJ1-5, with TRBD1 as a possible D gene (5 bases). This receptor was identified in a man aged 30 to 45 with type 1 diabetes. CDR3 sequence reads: CATSREGRASNQPQHF. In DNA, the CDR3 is TGTGCCACCAGCAGGGAGGGCAGGGCTAGCAATCAGCCCCAGCATTTT.